The clone carrying this T cell receptor (beta chain) was picked up one time. This sample was included in a study of blood T cell repertoires in COVID-19. Across the whole study: Sites in the United States, Italy and Spain provided acute and convalescent COVID-19 samples.

In the source study's methods: By means of reference gene primer amplification, nucleated cell counts were estimated. The repertoire was sequenced with immunoSEQ multiplex PCR; TCRdb's copy has only in-frame clones and lacks some. V, J and clone size were drawn from that table, and D and trimming were deduced from the DNA. The sample gives nearly 100,000 clones, 70% to 85% of which show up once; more than 9% is in the top ten. Germline V gene lookup returns CDR1 KGHSH and CDR2 LQKENI. The ends were cut back, 5 bases at V and 0 bases at J, with 16 bases in the middle. The CDR3 has 17 amino acids. This receptor was obtained from an older man with acute or convalescent COVID-19. Material for sequencing was peripheral blood. The chain combines TRBV18 with TRBJ2-2, with TRBD1 as a possible D gene (6 bases). The CDR3 nucleotides are TGTGCCAGCTCAGACCAAACAGGGTATTCGAACACCGGGGAGCTGTTTTTT. Translating gives CASSDQTGYSNTGELFF. Combining the CDR3 with reference TRBV18 and TRBJ2-2 gives the whole variable domain NAGVMQNPRHLVRRRGQEARLRCSPMKGHSHVYWYRQLPEEGLKFMVYLQKENIIDESGMPKERFSAEFPKEGPSILRIQQVVRGDSAAYFCASSDQTGYSNTGELFFGEGSRLTVL.